A selection of T cell receptor beta chains follows, all from one sample in a study of T cell clonotyping in hematopoietic cell transplantation. The repertoire was sequenced with immunoSEQ multiplex PCR; TCRdb's copy has only in-frame clones and lacks some. The sample records 16,000 or so clones, approximately 93% being singletons. The source was peripheral blood mononuclear cells, collected before stem cell transplant. The receptors originated from a man aged 18 to 29 with biphenotypic leukemia. Some clones in this sample may be carry-over from other donors' samples. CDR3s include the opening cysteine and the closing phenylalanine or tryptophan. The D gene is left open where the match is weak. The listing skips clone size in some rows; elsewhere it reads once, few, many or a size class.

.	.	TRBJ2-7	TRBV6-5	TGTGCCAGTAGGGGGGTTTCCTACGAGCAGTACTTC	CASRGVSYEQYF
.	TRBD2	TRBJ2-2	TRBV6-5	TGTGCCAGCAGGGGACTAGCGGGCACCGGGGAGCTGTTTTTT	CASRGLAGTGELFF
.	TRBD2	TRBJ2-5	TRBV13	TGTGCCAGCAGTAGCGGGGGGAACCAAGAGACCCAGTACTTC	CASSSGGNQETQYF
.	TRBD2	TRBJ2-2	TRBV6-1	TGTGCCAGCAGTAGCGGGGACACCGGGGAGCTGTTTTTT	CASSSGDTGELFF
.	TRBD2	TRBJ2-5	TRBV4-3	TGCGCCAGCAGCCAAGAAGTTTCGGGGGGGGAGACCCAGTACTTC	CASSQEVSGGETQYF
.	TRBD2	TRBJ2-3	TRBV6-5	TGTGCCAGCAGTTCAGCGGGGAACACAGATACGCAGTATTTT	CASSSAGNTDTQYF
few	TRBD1	TRBJ1-4	TRBV6-1	TGTGCCAGCAGTGAGGGACAGGGTAATGAAAAACTGTTTTTT	CASSEGQGNEKLFF
.	TRBD2	TRBJ2-7	TRBV4-3	TGCGCCAGCAGCCAACAGCGGGGGGGGTACTACGAGCAGTACTTC	CASSQQRGGYYEQYF
.	.	TRBJ1-4	TRBV9	TGTGCCAGCAGCCGGGCGGGGCAGGAAAAACTGTTTTTT	CASSRAGQEKLFF
.	.	TRBJ2-5	TRBV28	TGTGCCAGCAGTTTACTGTCCGCAGGGGAGACCCAGTACTTC	CASSLLSAGETQYF
once	.	TRBJ2-2	TRBV25-1	TGTGCCAGCAGTGATCAGGGTGATACCGGGGAGCTGTTTTTT	CASSDQGDTGELFF
few	.	TRBJ2-7	TRBV30	TGTGCCTGGAGTGTGTCGGGCTACGAGCAGTACTTC	CAWSVSGYEQYF
.	.	TRBJ2-7	TRBV19	TGTGCCAGTAGTAAGGGGATCAGTTACGAGCAGTACTTC	CASSKGISYEQYF
once	.	TRBJ2-5	TRBV7-2	TGTGCCAGCAGCTTAGAGGGGCAAGAGACCCAGTACTTC	CASSLEGQETQYF
.	TRBD1	TRBJ2-7	TRBV6-5	TGTGCCAGCAGACCCGGGACAGGGACCCCCTACGAGCAGTACTTC	CASRPGTGTPYEQYF
.	.	TRBJ2-3	TRBV5-6	TGTGCCAGCAGTTACTACACAGATACGCAGTATTTT	CASSYYTDTQYF
.	TRBD1	TRBJ1-2	TRBV28	TGTGCCAGCAGTTCAGTCGGGACAGTACGGGGCTACACCTTC	CASSSVGTVRGYTF
.	.	TRBJ2-1	TRBV2	TGTGCCAGCAGTTCGGGGGTTGAGCAGTTCTTC	CASSSGVEQFF
.	.	TRBJ1-1	TRBV5-1	TGCGCCAGCAGCTCATCAGGGACTACGGCTGAAGCTTTCTTT	CASSSSGTTAEAFF
.	.	TRBJ1-2	TRBV7-9	TGTGCCAGCAGCTTAGTGTCGGATGGCTACACCTTC	CASSLVSDGYTF
.	.	TRBJ1-5	TRBV30	TGTGCCTGGAATCCAGGATTCAATCAGCCCCAGCATTTT	CAWNPGFNQPQHF
.	.	TRBJ1-1	TRBV6-1	TGTGCCAGCAGTTCACAGGTCAACACTGAAGCTTTCTTT	CASSSQVNTEAFF
.	TRBD1	TRBJ1-1	TRBV6-5	TGTGCCAGCAGTTCCGAGGGGACAGGGGGCACTGAAGCTTTCTTT	CASSSEGTGGTEAFF
.	.	TRBJ2-5	TRBV30	TGTGCCTGGGTTTCGGGGGCGGTTTCCAGCGAGACCCAGTACTTC	CAWVSGAVSSETQYF
.	TRBD1	TRBJ2-2	TRBV5-6	TGTGCCAGCAGCTTGGGCAGGGGGTTCGGGGAGCTGTTTTTT	CASSLGRGFGELFF
.	.	TRBJ1-1	TRBV5-6	TGTGCCAGCAGCTTAAGAGGAACTGAAGCTTTCTTT	CASSLRGTEAFF
.	TRBD1	TRBJ1-1	TRBV7-6	TGTGCCAGCAGCCCCGACAGGGTGGGCACTGAAGCTTTCTTT	CASSPDRVGTEAFF
.	.	TRBJ2-7	TRBV10-3	TGTGCCATCAGCCCGAGGAGCTCCTACGAGCAGTACTTC	CAISPRSSYEQYF
.	.	TRBJ1-1	TRBV30	TGTGCCTGGTACCAGGCAGGGACATACACTGAAGCTTTCTTT	CAWYQAGTYTEAFF
.	TRBD2	TRBJ2-7	TRBV5-1	TGCGCCAGCAGCTTGGGGGTTAGCGGGGGGGCGTCCTACGAGCAGTACTTC	CASSLGVSGGASYEQYF
.	TRBD2	TRBJ2-3	TRBV30	TGTGCCGGGGGACTAGCGGGCCCAGATACGCAGTATTTT	CAGGLAGPDTQYF
.	.	TRBJ1-1	TRBV6-1	TGTGCCAGCAGGCCACAGATGAACACTGAAGCTTTCTTT	CASRPQMNTEAFF
.	TRBD2	TRBJ2-5	TRBV30	TGTGCCTGGAGTGTCGGGGGGGTCCTGGAGACCCAGTACTTC	CAWSVGGVLETQYF
.	.	TRBJ1-1	TRBV7-2	TGTGCCAGCAGCTTACAGGGGCGGGGTGAAGCTTTCTTT	CASSLQGRGEAFF
.	.	TRBJ2-2	TRBV5-1	TGCGCCAGCAGCCCCGGGGTAACGTCGACCGGGGAGCTGTTTTTT	CASSPGVTSTGELFF
.	.	TRBJ2-1	TRBV28	TGTGCCAGCAGTTTAGCAGGGGAGCAGTTCTTC	CASSLAGEQFF
.	.	TRBJ1-2	TRBV4-3	TGCGCCAGCAGCCAACTGGCAGGGACCTCTAACTATGGCTACACCTTC	CASSQLAGTSNYGYTF
.	.	TRBJ1-1	TRBV29-1	TGCAGCGTCAACCGGGAGAACACTGAAGCTTTCTTT	CSVNRENTEAFF
.	.	TRBJ2-7	TRBV6-1	TGTGCCAGCACATTCAGACCCTCCTACGAGCAGTACTTC	CASTFRPSYEQYF
.	TRBD1	TRBJ2-7	TRBV30	TGTGCCTGGACCCCGGGACAGCCCTACGAGCAGTACTTC	CAWTPGQPYEQYF
.	TRBD1	TRBJ1-4	TRBV7-2	TGTGCCAGCAGGCATCCGGGACAGCATGAAAAACTGTTTTTT	CASRHPGQHEKLFF
.	.	TRBJ2-7	TRBV5-4	TGTGCCAGCAGCCCCTCGGGACGGTACTACGAGCAGTACTTC	CASSPSGRYYEQYF
.	.	TRBJ2-5	TRBV11-2	TGTGCCAGCAGCCGACCGTCCCTGGCGGAGACCCAGTACTTC	CASSRPSLAETQYF
.	.	TRBJ1-5	TRBV12-1	TGTGCCAGCAGTGGCTGGAGACTTCCCCAGCATTTT	CASSGWRLPQHF
.	TRBD1	TRBJ2-7	TRBV28	TGTGCCAGCAGTCCGTCGGGGTGGGACAGGGAACACGAGCAGTACTTC	CASSPSGWDREHEQYF
.	.	TRBJ1-2	TRBV9	TGTGCCAGCAGCCCCGGGGATGGCTACACCTTC	CASSPGDGYTF
.	.	TRBJ2-3	TRBV6-5	TGTGCCAGCAGAGCGAGGGGCGATACGCAGTATTTT	CASRARGDTQYF
.	.	TRBJ2-7	TRBV27	TGTGCCAGCAGTAGTAGCGGATCCTACGAGCAGTACTTC	CASSSSGSYEQYF
.	.	TRBJ2-3	TRBV6-6	TGTGCCAGCAGTTACTCCTTAGGTAGAGTCCCAGATACGCAGTATTTT	CASSYSLGRVPDTQYF
.	.	TRBJ2-3	TRBV6-5	TGTGCCAGCAGGTTTGGGGGATTGGCCGATACGCAGTATTTT	CASRFGGLADTQYF
once	.	TRBJ2-3	TRBV6-5	TGTGCCAGCACCGACACGGGGGCCGATACGCAGTATTTT	CASTDTGADTQYF
.	.	TRBJ1-1	TRBV5-1	TGCGCCAGCAGCTTGGGACAGCAGAACACTGAAGCTTTCTTT	CASSLGQQNTEAFF
few	.	TRBJ1-2	TRBV7-2	TGTGCCAGCAGCTTCCCGGGGGCCTCCTATGGCTACACCTTC	CASSFPGASYGYTF
.	TRBD1	TRBJ2-7	TRBV4-3	TGCGCCAGCAGCCACCGGACAGGGAGCTACGAGCAGTACTTC	CASSHRTGSYEQYF
.	.	TRBJ1-4	TRBV27	TGTGCCAGCAGTTTATTGGCGACAGATTGGGAAAAACTGTTTTTT	CASSLLATDWEKLFF
.	.	TRBJ1-1	TRBV6-5	TGTGCCAGCAGTTACTCCAGTCCCACTGAAGCTTTCTTT	CASSYSSPTEAFF
once	.	TRBJ1-1	TRBV19	TGTGCCAGTAGTATAGTCGGCAGGTCCCCTGAAGCTTTCTTT	CASSIVGRSPEAFF
.	TRBD1	TRBJ1-3	TRBV7-2	TGTGCCAGCAGCACCCGACAGGGGGCGGGAAACACCATATATTTT	CASSTRQGAGNTIYF
.	.	TRBJ1-2	TRBV10-3	TGTGCCATACAGGGATTTGCTAACTATGGCTACACCTTC	CAIQGFANYGYTF
.	TRBD1	TRBJ1-1	TRBV30	TGTGCCTGGAGCAGACAGGGAACTGAAGCTTTCTTT	CAWSRQGTEAFF